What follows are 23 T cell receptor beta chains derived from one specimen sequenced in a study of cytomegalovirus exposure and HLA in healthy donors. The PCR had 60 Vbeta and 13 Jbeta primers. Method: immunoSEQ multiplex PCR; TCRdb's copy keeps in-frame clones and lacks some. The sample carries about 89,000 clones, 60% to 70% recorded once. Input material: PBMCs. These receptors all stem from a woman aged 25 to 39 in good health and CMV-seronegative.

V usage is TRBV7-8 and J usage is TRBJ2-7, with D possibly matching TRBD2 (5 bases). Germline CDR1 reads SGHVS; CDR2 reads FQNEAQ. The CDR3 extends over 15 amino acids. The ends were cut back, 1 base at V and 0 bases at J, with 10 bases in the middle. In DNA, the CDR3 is TGTGCCAGCAGCTTAGGAGGTAGCGCCTCCTACGAGCAGTACTTC. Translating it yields CASSLGGSASYEQYF. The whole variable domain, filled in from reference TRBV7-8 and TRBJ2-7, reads GAGVSQSPRYKVAKRGQDVALRCDPISGHVSLFWYQQALGQGPEFLTYFQNEAQLDKSGLPSDRFFAERPEGSVSTLKIQRTQQEDSAVYLCASSLGGSASYEQYFGPGTRLTVT.

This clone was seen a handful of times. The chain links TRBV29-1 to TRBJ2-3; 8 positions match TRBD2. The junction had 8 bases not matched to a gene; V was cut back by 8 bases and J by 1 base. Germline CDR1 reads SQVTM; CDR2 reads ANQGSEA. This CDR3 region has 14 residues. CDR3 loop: CSPALTSGTDTQYF. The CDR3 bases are TGCAGCCCAGCCCTGACTAGCGGCACAGATACGCAGTATTTT.

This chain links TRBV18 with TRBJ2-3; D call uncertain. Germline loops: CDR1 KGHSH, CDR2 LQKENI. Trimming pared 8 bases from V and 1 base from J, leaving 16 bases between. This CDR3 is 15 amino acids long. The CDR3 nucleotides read TGTGCCAGCCTCGGCCGGCCCGGAGGCACAGATACGCAGTATTTT. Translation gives CASLGRPGGTDTQYF. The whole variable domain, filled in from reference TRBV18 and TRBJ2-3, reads NAGVMQNPRHLVRRRGQEARLRCSPMKGHSHVYWYRQLPEEGLKFMVYLQKENIIDESGMPKERFSAEFPKEGPSILRIQQVVRGDSAAYFCASLGRPGGTDTQYFGPGTRLTVL.

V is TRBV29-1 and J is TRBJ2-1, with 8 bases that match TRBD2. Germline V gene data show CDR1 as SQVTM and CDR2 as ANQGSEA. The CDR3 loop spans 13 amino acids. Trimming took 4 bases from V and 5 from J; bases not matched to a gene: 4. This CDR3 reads CSVAWREDNEQFF. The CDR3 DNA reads TGCAGCGTTGCCTGGCGGGAGGACAATGAGCAGTTCTTC.

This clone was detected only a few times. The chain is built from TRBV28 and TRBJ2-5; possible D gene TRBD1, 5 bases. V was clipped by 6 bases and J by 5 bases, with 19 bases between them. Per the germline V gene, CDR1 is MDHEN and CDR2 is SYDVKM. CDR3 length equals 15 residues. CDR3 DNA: TGTGCCAGCAGCCGAGGTCGGACATTCGGGGAGACCCAGTACTTC. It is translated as CASSRGRTFGETQYF.

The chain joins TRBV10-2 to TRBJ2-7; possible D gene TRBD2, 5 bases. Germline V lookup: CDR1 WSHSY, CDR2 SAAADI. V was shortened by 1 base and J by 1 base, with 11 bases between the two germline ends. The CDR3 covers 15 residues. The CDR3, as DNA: TGCGCCAGCAGTGAGTGGGCGGGTGCTTCCTACGAGCAGTACTTC. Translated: CASSEWAGASYEQYF.

Here the CDR3 DNA reads TGTGCCAGCAGATGGGACAGGGGAACCATATATTTT. Translating gives CASRWDRGTIYF. V and J are TRBV5-8 and TRBJ1-3; 10 nucleotides line up with TRBD1. V lost 5 bases and J lost 10; bases outside the gene matches: 3. The CDR3 has 12 amino acids. Germline lookup yields CDR1 SGHTS and CDR2 YDEGEE. The whole variable domain, filled in from reference TRBV5-8 and TRBJ1-3, reads EAGVTQSPTHLIKTRGQQATLRCSPISGHTSVYWYQQALGLGLQFLLWYDEGEERNRGNFPPRFSGRQFPNYSSELNVNALELEDSALYLCASRWDRGTIYFGEGSWLTVV.

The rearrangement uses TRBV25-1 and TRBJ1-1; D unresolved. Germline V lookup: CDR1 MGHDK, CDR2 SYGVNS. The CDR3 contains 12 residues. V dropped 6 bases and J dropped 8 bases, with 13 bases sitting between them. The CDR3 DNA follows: TGTGCCAGCAGACGGTCCAGCGCGGAAGCTTTCTTT. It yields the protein CASRRSSAEAFF.

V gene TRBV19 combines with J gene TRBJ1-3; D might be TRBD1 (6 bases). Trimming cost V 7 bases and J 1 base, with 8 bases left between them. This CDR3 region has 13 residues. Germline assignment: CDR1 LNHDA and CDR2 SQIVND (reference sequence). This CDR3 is CASTQGSGNTIYF. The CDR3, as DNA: TGTGCCAGTACTCAGGGGTCTGGAAACACCATATATTTT.

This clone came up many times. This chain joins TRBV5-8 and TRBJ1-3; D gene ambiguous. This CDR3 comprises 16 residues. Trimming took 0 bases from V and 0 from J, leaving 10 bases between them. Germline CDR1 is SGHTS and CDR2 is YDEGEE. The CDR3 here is CASSLDGSSSGNTIYF. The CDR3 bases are TGTGCCAGCAGCTTGGATGGCAGTTCCTCTGGAAACACCATATATTTT.

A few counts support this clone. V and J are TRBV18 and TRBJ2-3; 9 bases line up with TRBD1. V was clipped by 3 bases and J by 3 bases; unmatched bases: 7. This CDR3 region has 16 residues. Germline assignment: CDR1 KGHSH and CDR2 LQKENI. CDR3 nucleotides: TGTGCCAGCTCACCTGACGACAGGGGGTTTACAGATACGCAGTATTTT. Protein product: CASSPDDRGFTDTQYF.

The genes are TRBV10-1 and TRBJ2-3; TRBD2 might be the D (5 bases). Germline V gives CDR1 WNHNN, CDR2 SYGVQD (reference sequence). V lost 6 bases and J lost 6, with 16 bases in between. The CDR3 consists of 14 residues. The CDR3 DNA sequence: TGCGCCAGCAGCCTAGGACTCGGAGTGGATACGCAGTATTTT. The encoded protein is CASSLGLGVDTQYF.

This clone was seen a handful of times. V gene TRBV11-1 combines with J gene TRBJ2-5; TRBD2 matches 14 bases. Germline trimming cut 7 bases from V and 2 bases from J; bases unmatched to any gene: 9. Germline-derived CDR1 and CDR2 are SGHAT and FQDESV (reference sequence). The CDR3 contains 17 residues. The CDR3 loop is CASTIGTSGGQQETQYF. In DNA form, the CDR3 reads TGTGCCAGCACCATAGGGACTAGCGGGGGACAACAAGAGACCCAGTACTTC.

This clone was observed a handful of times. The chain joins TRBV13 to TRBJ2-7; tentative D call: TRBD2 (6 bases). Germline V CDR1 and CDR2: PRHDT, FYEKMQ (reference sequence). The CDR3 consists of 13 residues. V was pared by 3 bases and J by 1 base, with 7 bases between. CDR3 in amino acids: CASSLRGSYEQYF. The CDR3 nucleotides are TGTGCCAGCAGCTTGCGGGGATCCTACGAGCAGTACTTC.

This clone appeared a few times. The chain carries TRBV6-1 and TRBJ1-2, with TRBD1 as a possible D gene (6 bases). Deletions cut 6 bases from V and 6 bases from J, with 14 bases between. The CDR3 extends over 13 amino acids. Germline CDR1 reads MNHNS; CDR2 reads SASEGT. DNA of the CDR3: TGTGCCAGCAGGCGACGGGGGGCGCATGGCTACACCTTC. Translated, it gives CASRRRGAHGYTF.

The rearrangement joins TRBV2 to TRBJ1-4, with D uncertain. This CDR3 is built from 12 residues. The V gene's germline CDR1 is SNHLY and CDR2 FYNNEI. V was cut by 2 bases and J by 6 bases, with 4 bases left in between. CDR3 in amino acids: CASSEPYEKLFF. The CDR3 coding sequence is TGTGCCAGCAGTGAACCTTATGAAAAACTGTTTTTT.

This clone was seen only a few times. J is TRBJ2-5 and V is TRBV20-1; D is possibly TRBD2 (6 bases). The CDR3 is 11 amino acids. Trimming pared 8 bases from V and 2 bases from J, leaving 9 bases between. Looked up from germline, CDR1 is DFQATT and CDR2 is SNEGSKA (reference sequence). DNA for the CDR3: TGCAGTTATGCGGGGCAAGAGACCCAGTACTTC. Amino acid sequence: CSYAGQETQYF.

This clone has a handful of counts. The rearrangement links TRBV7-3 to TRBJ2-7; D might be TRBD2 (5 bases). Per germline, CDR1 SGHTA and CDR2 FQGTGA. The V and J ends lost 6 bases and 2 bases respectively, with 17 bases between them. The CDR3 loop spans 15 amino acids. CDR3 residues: CASSRGLVSPYEQYF. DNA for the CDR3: TGTGCCAGCAGTCGAGGGCTAGTAAGCCCCTACGAGCAGTACTTC.

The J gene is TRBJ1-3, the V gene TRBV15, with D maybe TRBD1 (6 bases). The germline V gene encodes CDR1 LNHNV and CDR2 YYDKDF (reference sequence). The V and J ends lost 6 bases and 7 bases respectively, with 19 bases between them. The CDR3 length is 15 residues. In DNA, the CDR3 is TGTGCCACCAGGGAAATGAAGGGGGTAGACAACACCATATATTTT. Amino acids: CATREMKGVDNTIYF.

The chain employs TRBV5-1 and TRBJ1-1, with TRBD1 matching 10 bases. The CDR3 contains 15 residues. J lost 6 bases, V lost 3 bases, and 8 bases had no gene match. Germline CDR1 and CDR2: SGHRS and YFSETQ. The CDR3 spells CASSYQGQGGSEAFF. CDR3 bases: TGCGCCAGCAGCTATCAAGGACAGGGGGGATCTGAAGCTTTCTTT.

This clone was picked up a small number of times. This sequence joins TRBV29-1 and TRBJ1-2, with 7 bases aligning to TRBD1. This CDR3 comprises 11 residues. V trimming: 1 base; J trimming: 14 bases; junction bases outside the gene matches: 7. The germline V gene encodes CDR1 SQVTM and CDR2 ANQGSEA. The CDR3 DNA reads TGCAGCGTTGAAGGAGAGACAGGGAGAACCTTC. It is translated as CSVEGETGRTF. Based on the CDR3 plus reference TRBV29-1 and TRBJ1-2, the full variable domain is SAVISQKPSRDICQRGTSLTIQCQVDSQVTMMFWYRQQPGQSLTLIATANQGSEATYESGFVIDKFPISRPNLTFSTLTVSNMSPEDSSIYLCSVEGETGRTFGSGTRLTVV.

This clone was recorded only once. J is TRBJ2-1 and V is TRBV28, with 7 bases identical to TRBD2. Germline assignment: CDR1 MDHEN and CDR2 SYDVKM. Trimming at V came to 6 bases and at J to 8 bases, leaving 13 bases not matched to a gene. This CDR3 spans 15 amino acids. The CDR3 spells CASRRLADLADEQFF. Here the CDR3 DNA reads TGTGCCAGCAGGAGACTAGCCGATTTGGCCGATGAGCAGTTCTTC.

The CDR3 loop reads CASSLYSRSGNTIYF. The CDR3 DNA follows: TGTGCCAGCAGCTTATACAGCCGCTCTGGAAACACCATATATTTT. The chain combines TRBV7-9 with TRBJ1-3; D remains unclear. The CDR3 length is 15 residues. The germline V gene encodes CDR1 SEHNR and CDR2 FQNEAQ (reference sequence). Trimming removed 2 bases from V and 0 bases from J, with 8 bases in between.